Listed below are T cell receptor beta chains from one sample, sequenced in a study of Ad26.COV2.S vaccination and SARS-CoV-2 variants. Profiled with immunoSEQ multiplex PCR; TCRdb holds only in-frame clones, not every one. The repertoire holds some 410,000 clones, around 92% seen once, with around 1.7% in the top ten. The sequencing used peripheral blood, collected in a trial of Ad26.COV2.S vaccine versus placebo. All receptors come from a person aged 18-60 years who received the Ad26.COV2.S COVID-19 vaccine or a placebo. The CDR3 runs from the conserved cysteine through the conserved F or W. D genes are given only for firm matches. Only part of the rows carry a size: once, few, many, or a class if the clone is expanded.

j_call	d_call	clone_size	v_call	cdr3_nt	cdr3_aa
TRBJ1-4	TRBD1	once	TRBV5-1	TGCGCCAGCAGCTGGGGGACAGGGGGGCGAGCCGTAGAAAAACTGTTTTTT	CASSWGTGGRAVEKLFF
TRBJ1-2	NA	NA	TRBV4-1	TGCGCCAGCAGCCGCCGGGCTTCGGACTATGGCTACACCTTC	CASSRRASDYGYTF
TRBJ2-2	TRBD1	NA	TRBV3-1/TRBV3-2	TGTGCCAGCAGCCGGGACAGGGGGACGTCGACCGGGGAGCTGTTTTTT	CASSRDRGTSTGELFF
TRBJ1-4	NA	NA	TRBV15	TGTGCCACCAGCAGAGATTACGGGGATTCTAATGAAAAACTGTTTTTT	CATSRDYGDSNEKLFF
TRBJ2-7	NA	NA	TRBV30	TGTGCCTGGAGTGTTACCGGGGGCGGAGAGCAGTACTTC	CAWSVTGGGEQYF
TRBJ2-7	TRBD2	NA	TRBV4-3	TGCGCCAGCAGCCAAGGAGGGCTAGCGGGGGGAACCTACGAGCAGTACTTC	CASSQGGLAGGTYEQYF
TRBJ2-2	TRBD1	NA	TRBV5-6	TGTGCCAGCAGCTTGTCACAGGGGCTCCGAATGGGCACCGGGGAGCTGTTTTTT	CASSLSQGLRMGTGELFF
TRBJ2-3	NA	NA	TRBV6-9	TGTGCCAGCAGCCCCCCGGGGACAAGCACAGATACGCAGTATTTT	CASSPPGTSTDTQYF
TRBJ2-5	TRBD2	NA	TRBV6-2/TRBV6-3	TGTGCCAGCGGCCCCTGGCTAGCGGGACAAGAGACCCAGTACTTC	CASGPWLAGQETQYF
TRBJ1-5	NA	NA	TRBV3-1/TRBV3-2	TGTGCCAGCAGCCAAGATCTGCGGCAGGTTAATCAGCCCCAGCATTTT	CASSQDLRQVNQPQHF